This T cell receptor (beta chain) was identified in a study of metastatic and nonmetastatic thyroid tumors. Study information: Repertoire comparison spanned blood and tumor or nodule tissue of malignant and benign thyroid patients.

Nobody among the patients had been given any treatment before thyroid surgery. Ten or more counts support this clone. In the source study's methods: A classifier of distant metastasis in papillary thyroid cancer was built from CDR3 differences (across clinicopathological groups). TCRdb reanalyzed the PCR reads with MiXCR. The V and J calls, along with clone size, are taken from TCRdb and not from the paper's own processing. The sample yields tens of thousands of clones, about a sixth seen once. The CDR3 consists of 15 residues. Trimming took 4 bases from V and 2 from J; bases not matched to a gene: 6. Per germline, CDR1 DFQATT and CDR2 SNEGSKA (reference sequence).

This clonotype was sampled from a female donor with papillary thyroid cancer or a benign thyroid nodule (not recorded which). Some clones in this sample may be carry-over from other donors' samples. Sequencing input: blood. The V call is TRBV20-1, the J call TRBJ1-3; 9 positions agree with TRBD1. This CDR3 is CSAKTTGGAGNTIYF. The CDR3 DNA reads TGCAGTGCTAAGACTACAGGGGGCGCTGGAAACACCATATATTTT.